The text below deals with one TCR beta chain. What it binds is unknown. These data originate in a study of cytomegalovirus exposure and HLA in healthy donors. Researchers ran the PCR with 60 Vbeta and 13 Jbeta primers. TCRdb's table, derived via immunoSEQ multiplex PCR, lists solely in-frame clones and lacks some. The sample carries a few hundred thousand clones, 70% to 90% recorded once. Germline CDR1 SGHVS, CDR2 FQNEAQ. V was shortened by 2 bases and J by 10 bases, with 14 bases between the two germline ends. The CDR3 is made up of 13 amino acids. Study-level points and caveats: HLA allele associations emerged for 17,000 or so TCR beta sequences in a later analysis, at 0.05 false discovery rate. According to the study, around 150 TCR beta chains were cytomegalovirus-associated. 87-base-pair reads could not separate some V segments, including TRBV6-2 and TRBV6-3. Later, TCR association rates were found to vary by HLA locus, highest for DRB1 and lowest for HLA-C.

This chain uses TRBV7-8 with TRBJ1-2, with D possibly matching TRBD1 (6 bases). The sequence was obtained from a young man in good health and CMV-seronegative. Sequenced sample: PBMCs. The CDR3 reads CASSLSGAGDYTF. The CDR3 DNA sequence: TGTGCCAGCAGCTTAAGCGGGGCAGGGGACTACACCTTC.